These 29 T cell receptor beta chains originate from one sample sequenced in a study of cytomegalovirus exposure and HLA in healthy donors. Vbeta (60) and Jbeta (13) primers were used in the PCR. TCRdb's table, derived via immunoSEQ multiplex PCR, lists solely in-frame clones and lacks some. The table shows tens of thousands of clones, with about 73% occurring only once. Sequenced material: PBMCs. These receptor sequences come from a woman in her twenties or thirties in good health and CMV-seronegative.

DNA of the CDR3: TGTGCCACCAGCAGAGAAAAGCGGGGGGGCTACGAGCAGTACTTC. This codes for CATSREKRGGYEQYF. The rearrangement uses TRBV15 and TRBJ2-7, with 10 positions matching TRBD2. The trim removed 0 bases at V and 3 bases at J, leaving 2 bases unmatched. Per germline, CDR1 LNHNV and CDR2 YYDKDF (reference sequence). The CDR3 consists of 15 residues.

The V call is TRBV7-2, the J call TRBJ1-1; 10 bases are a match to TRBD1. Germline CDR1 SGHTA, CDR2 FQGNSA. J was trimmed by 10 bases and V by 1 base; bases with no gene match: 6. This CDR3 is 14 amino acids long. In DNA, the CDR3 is TGTGCCAGCAGCTTAGGGGGACAGGGGCTGGGAGCTTTCTTT. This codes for CASSLGGQGLGAFF.

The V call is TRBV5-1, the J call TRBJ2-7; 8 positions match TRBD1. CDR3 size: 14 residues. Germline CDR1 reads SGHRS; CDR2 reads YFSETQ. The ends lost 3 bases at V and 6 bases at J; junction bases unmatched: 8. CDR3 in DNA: TGCGCCAGCAGCTCGGAAAGGACAGGGACCGAGCAGTACTTC. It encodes CASSSERTGTEQYF.

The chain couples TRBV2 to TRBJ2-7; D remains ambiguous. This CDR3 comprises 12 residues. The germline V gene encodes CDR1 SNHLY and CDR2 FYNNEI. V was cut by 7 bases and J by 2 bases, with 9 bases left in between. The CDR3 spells CASKLQTYEQYF. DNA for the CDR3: TGTGCCAGCAAGTTACAGACCTACGAGCAGTACTTC.

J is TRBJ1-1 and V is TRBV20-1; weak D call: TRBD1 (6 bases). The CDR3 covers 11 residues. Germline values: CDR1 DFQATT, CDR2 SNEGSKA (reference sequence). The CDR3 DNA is TGCAGGGTACAGGGAAACACTGAAGCTTTCTTT. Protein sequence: CRVQGNTEAFF.

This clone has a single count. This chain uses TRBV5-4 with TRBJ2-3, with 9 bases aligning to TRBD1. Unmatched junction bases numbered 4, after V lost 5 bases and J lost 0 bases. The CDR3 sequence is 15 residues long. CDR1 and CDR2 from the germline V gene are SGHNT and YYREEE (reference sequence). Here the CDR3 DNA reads TGTGCCAGCAGTTGGGACAGGGTGAGCACAGATACGCAGTATTTT. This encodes CASSWDRVSTDTQYF.

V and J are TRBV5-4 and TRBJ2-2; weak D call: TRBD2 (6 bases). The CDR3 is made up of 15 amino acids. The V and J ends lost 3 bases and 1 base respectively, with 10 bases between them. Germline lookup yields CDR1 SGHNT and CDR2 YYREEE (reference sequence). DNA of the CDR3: TGTGCCAGCAGCTGGGGGGACTTGAACACCGGGGAGCTGTTTTTT. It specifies CASSWGDLNTGELFF.

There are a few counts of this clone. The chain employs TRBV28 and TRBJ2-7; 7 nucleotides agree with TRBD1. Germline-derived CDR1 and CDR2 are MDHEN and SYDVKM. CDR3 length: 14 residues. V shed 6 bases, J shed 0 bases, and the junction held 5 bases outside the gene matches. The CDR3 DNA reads TGTGCCAGCAGAGGGACAGCTAGCTCCTACGAGCAGTACTTC. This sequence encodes CASRGTASSYEQYF.

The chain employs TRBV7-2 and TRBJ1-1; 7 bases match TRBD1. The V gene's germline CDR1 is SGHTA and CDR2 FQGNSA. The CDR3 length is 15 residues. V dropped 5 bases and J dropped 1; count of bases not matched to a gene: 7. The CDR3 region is CASSRRQGWNTEAFF. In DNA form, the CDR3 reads TGTGCCAGCAGCAGACGACAGGGCTGGAACACTGAAGCTTTCTTT.

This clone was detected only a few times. The CDR3 reads CSAKGRYEQYF. CDR3 DNA: TGCAGTGCCAAGGGGAGGTACGAGCAGTACTTC. The chain couples TRBV20-1 to TRBJ2-7, with TRBD2 as a possible D gene (6 bases). V dropped 6 bases and J dropped 4 bases, with 10 bases sitting between them. The CDR3 extends over 11 amino acids. Germline assignment: CDR1 DFQATT and CDR2 SNEGSKA (reference sequence).

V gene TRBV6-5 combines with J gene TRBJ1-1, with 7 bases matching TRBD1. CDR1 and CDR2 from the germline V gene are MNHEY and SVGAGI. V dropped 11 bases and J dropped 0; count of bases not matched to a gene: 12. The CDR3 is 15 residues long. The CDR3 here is CAVVRDSVMNTEAFF. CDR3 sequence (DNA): TGTGCCGTCGTCCGGGACAGCGTAATGAACACTGAAGCTTTCTTT.

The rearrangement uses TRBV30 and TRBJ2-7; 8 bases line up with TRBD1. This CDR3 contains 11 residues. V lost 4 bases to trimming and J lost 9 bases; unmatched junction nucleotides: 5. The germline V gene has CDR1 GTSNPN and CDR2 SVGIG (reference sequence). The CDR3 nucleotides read TGTGCCTGGACCCCGGACAGGGTGCAGTACTTC. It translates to CAWTPDRVQYF.

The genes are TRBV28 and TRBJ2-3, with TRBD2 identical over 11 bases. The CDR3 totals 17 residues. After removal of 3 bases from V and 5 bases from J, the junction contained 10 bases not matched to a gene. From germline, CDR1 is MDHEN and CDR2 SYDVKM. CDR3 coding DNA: TGTGCCAGCAGTTTCTTAGGACTAGCGGGTGAGGGAGATACGCAGTATTTT. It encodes CASSFLGLAGEGDTQYF.

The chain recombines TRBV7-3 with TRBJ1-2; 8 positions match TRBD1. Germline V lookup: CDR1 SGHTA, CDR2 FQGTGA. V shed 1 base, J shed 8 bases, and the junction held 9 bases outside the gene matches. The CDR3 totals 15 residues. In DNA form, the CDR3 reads TGTGCCAGCAGCTTAATCCAGGGACAGGAAGGAGGCTACACCTTC. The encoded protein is CASSLIQGQEGGYTF.

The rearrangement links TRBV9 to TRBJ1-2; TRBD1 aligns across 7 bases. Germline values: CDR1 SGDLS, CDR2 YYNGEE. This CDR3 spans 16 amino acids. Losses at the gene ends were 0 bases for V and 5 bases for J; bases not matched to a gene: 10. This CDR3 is CASSVDEGAVRYGYTF. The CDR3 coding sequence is TGTGCCAGCAGCGTAGATGAGGGGGCGGTTAGATATGGCTACACCTTC. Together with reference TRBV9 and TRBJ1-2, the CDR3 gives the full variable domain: DSGVTQTPKHLITATGQRVTLRCSPRSGDLSVYWYQQSLDQGLQFLIQYYNGEERAKGNILERFSAQQFPDLHSELNLSSLELGDSALYFCASSVDEGAVRYGYTFGSGTRLTVV.

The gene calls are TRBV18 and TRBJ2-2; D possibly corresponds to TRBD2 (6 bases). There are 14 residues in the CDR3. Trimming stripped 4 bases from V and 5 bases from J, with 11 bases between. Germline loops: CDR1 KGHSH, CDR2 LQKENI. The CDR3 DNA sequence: TGTGCCAGCTCACGGCGGAGGGAGACCGGGGAGCTGTTTTTT. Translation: CASSRRRETGELFF. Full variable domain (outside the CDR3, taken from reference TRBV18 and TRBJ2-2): NAGVMQNPRHLVRRRGQEARLRCSPMKGHSHVYWYRQLPEEGLKFMVYLQKENIIDESGMPKERFSAEFPKEGPSILRIQQVVRGDSAAYFCASSRRRETGELFFGEGSRLTVL.

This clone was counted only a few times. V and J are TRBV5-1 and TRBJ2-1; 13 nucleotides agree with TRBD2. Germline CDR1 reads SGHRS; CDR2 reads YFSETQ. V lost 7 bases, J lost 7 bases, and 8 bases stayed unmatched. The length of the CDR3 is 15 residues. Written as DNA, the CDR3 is TGCGCCAGCTCCAAACTAGCGGGGGGGCAAAATGAGCAGTTCTTC. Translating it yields CASSKLAGGQNEQFF.

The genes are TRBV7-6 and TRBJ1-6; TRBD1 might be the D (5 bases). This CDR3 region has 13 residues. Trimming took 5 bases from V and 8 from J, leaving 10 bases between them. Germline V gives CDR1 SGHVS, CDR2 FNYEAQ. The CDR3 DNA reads TGTGCCAGCAGCGGTCAGGGCGATTCACCCCTCCACTTT. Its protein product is CASSGQGDSPLHF.

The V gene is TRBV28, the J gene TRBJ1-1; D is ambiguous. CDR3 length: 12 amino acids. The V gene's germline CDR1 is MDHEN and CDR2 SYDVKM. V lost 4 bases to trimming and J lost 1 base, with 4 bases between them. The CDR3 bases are TGTGCCAGCAGTTCAGGGAACACTGAAGCTTTCTTT. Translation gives CASSSGNTEAFF.

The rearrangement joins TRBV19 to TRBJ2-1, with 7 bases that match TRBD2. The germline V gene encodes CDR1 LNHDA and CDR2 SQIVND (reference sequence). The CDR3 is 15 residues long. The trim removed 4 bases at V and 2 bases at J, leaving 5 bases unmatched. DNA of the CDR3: TGTGCCAGTAGTACCCGACTAGCCACCTACAATGAGCAGTTCTTC. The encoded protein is CASSTRLATYNEQFF. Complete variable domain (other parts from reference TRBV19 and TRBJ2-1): DGGITQSPKYLFRKEGQNVTLSCEQNLNHDAMYWYRQDPGQGLRLIYYSQIVNDFQKGDIAEGYSVSREKKESFPLTVTSAQKNPTAFYLCASSTRLATYNEQFFGPGTRLTVL.

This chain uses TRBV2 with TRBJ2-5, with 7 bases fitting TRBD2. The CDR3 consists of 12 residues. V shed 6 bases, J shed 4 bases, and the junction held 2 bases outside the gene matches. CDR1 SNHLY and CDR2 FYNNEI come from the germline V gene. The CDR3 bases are TGTGCCAGCAGCTGGACTAGAGAGACCCAGTACTTC. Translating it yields CASSWTRETQYF.

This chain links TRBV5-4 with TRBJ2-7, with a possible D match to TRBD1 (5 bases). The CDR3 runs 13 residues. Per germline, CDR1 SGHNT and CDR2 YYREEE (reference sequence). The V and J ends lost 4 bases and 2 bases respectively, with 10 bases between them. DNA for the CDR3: TGTGCCAGCAGCCTCAGGGAAACCTACGAGCAGTACTTC. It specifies CASSLRETYEQYF.

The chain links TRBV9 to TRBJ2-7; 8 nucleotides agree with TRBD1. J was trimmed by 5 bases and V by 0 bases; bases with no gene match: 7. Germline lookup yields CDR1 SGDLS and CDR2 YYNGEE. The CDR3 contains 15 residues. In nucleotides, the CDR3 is TGTGCCAGCAGCGTAGTAGACAGGGGACTGGACGAGCAGTACTTC. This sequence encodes CASSVVDRGLDEQYF.

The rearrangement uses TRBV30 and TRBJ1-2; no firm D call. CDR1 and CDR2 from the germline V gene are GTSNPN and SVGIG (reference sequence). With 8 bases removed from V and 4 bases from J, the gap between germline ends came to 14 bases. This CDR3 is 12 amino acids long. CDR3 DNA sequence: TGTGCCGGACGGACGGAGGGCTATGGCTACACCTTC. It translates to CAGRTEGYGYTF.

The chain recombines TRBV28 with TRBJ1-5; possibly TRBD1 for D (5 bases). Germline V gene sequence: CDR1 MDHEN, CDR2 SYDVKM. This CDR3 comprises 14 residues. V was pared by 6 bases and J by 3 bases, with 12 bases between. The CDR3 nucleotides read TGTGCCAGCAGGACCGGGGGGGTCAATCAGCCCCAGCATTTT. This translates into CASRTGGVNQPQHF.

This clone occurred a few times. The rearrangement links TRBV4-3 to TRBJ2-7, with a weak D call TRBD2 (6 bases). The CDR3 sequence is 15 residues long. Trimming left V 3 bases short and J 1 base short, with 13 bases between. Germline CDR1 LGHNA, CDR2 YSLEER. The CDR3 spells CASSQEGLPSYEQYF. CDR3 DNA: TGCGCCAGCAGCCAGGAGGGACTTCCTTCCTACGAGCAGTACTTC.

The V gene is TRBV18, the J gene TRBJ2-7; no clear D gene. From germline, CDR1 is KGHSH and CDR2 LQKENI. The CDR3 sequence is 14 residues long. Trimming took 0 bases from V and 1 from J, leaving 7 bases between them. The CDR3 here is CASSPPTGSYEQYF. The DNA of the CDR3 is TGTGCCAGCTCACCACCTACGGGTTCCTACGAGCAGTACTTC.

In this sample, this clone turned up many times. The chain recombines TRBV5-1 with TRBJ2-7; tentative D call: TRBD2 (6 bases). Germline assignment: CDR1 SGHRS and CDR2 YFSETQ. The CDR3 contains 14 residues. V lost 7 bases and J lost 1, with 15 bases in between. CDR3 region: CASSESGVSYEQYF. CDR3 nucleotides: TGCGCCAGCTCCGAGTCGGGGGTGTCCTACGAGCAGTACTTC. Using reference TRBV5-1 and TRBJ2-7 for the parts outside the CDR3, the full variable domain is KAGVTQTPRYLIKTRGQQVTLSCSPISGHRSVSWYQQTPGQGLQFLFEYFSETQRNKGNFPGRFSGRQFSNSRSEMNVSTLELGDSALYLCASSESGVSYEQYFGPGTRLTVT.

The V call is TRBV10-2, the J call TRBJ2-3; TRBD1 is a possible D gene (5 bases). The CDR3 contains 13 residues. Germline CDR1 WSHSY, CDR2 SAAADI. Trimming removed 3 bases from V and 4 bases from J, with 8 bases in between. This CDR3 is CASSEQASDTQYF. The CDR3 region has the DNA TGCGCCAGCAGTGAACAGGCCTCAGATACGCAGTATTTT.